The rows below give T cell receptor beta chains drawn from one sample of a study of T cell responses to AZD1222 COVID-19 vaccine. The data were produced by immunoSEQ multiplex PCR, yet TCRdb's version contains in-frame clones alone and is incomplete. There are 65,000 to 95,000 clones in the sample; 80% to 90% occur only once, and 10% to 15% lies in the top ten. Specimen: peripheral blood, collected on day 0 of AZD1222 vaccination. Source of these receptors: an adult in good health. CDR3s include the opening cysteine and the closing phenylalanine or tryptophan. A D gene is named only where the DNA matches it firmly. Size values are once, few and many counts, or a class for expanded clones, and some rows have none.

TRBD1,TRBJ1-4,-,TRBV3-1/TRBV3-2,CASSHPFRDRGLWANEKLFF,TGTGCCAGCAGCCACCCTTTCCGGGACAGGGGGCTTTGGGCGAATGAAAAACTGTTTTTT
-,TRBJ2-7,-,TRBV6-5,CASSYSRQVIHEQYF,TGTGCCAGCAGTTACTCGAGACAGGTAATCCACGAGCAGTACTTC
-,TRBJ1-1,once,TRBV5-1,CASSLWGRGSNTEAFF,TGCGCCAGCAGCTTGTGGGGCAGGGGTTCGAACACTGAAGCTTTCTTT
-,TRBJ1-3,-,TRBV4-3,CASSQDAGNSGNTIYF,TGCGCCAGCAGCCAAGATGCAGGCAACTCTGGAAACACCATATATTTT
-,TRBJ2-7,-,TRBV7-6,CASSLDRYPYEQYF,TGTGCCAGCAGCTTAGACAGATATCCCTACGAGCAGTACTTC
-,TRBJ1-6,once,TRBV28,CASSFISRGLSPLHF,TGTGCCAGCAGTTTTATTTCCCGGGGGCTTTCACCCCTCCACTTT
-,TRBJ1-2,-,TRBV5-4,CASSLAGWQENGYTF,TGTGCCAGCAGCTTGGCCGGGTGGCAAGAAAATGGCTACACCTTC
-,TRBJ1-5,-,TRBV5-6,CASSLRAGPNQPQHF,TGTGCCAGCAGCTTGCGGGCAGGCCCCAATCAGCCCCAGCATTTT
TRBD1,TRBJ2-7,-,TRBV6-5,CASSPDRVVFEQYF,TGTGCCAGCAGCCCCGACAGGGTAGTCTTCGAGCAGTACTTC
TRBD2,TRBJ2-7,-,TRBV5-1,CASSLAGNIAEQYF,TGCGCCAGCAGCTTAGCGGGGAACATTGCCGAGCAGTACTTC
TRBD1,TRBJ1-6,-,TRBV19,CASSVTGNNSPLHF,TGTGCCAGTAGTGTGACAGGGAATAATTCACCCCTCCACTTT
-,TRBJ2-3,-,TRBV28,CASSFSNRAADTQYF,TGTGCCAGCAGTTTTAGTAACAGGGCGGCGGATACGCAGTATTTT
TRBD1,TRBJ1-5,-,TRBV19,CASMSGGVLNQPQHF,TGTGCCAGTATGTCAGGGGGCGTTCTCAATCAGCCCCAGCATTTT
-,TRBJ2-6,-,TRBV5-1,CASSLVGLPGANVLTF,TGCGCCAGCAGCTTGGTGGGGCTCCCTGGGGCCAACGTCCTGACTTTC
TRBD2,TRBJ2-1,-,TRBV14,CASSPMGGLGSWQFF,TGTGCCAGCAGCCCCATGGGAGGACTAGGATCCTGGCAGTTCTTC
-,TRBJ1-5,-,TRBV10-3,CAISDDGEAQHF,TGTGCCATCAGTGACGACGGCGAAGCCCAGCATTTT
-,TRBJ1-2,-,TRBV6-5,CASSSQGNYGYTF,TGTGCCAGCAGTAGTCAGGGGAACTATGGCTACACCTTC
TRBD2,TRBJ2-7,-,TRBV19,CASNERGSYEQYF,TGTGCCAGTAACGAGCGGGGCTCCTACGAGCAGTACTTC
-,TRBJ1-2,-,TRBV6-5,CASSYNLRWQNYGYTF,TGTGCCAGCAGTTATAACCTCCGGTGGCAAAACTATGGCTACACCTTC
-,TRBJ1-4,-,TRBV6-5,CASSLDGINEKLFF,TGTGCCAGCAGCCTAGACGGGATTAATGAAAAACTGTTTTTT
-,TRBJ1-2,once,TRBV19,CASSILSSYQAYGYTF,TGTGCCAGTAGTATCTTGTCCAGCTACCAGGCCTATGGCTACACCTTC
-,TRBJ1-1,-,TRBV6-1,CASRETEAFF,TGTGCCAGCAGGGAGACTGAAGCTTTCTTT